These T cell receptor beta chains were read from a single sample in a study of T cells in Graves' hyperthyroidism and ophthalmopathy. One entry per CDR3 protein results from TCRdb running MiXCR on the multiplex PCR reads. The data contain fewer than 450,000 distinct CDR3 sequences, about 18% of them singletons. The material sequenced was blood. The receptors were gathered from a woman aged 25 to 39 with Graves' hyperthyroidism that later progressed to Graves' ophthalmopathy. Each CDR3 is given with its conserved first and last residue. The D gene is left open where the match is weak. Clone size, where shown, is once, few, many, or a class for clones that have expanded.

NA	many	TRBV28	TRBJ2-3	CASSFVSPREDTQYF	TGTGCCAGCAGTTTCGTCAGCCCAAGGGAAGATACGCAGTATTTT
NA	many	TRBV6-1	TRBJ2-6	CASSATGMSGANVLTF	TGTGCCAGCAGTGCAACAGGGATGTCAGGGGCCAACGTCCTGACTTTC
NA	NA	TRBV29-1	TRBJ2-1	CSVDGERGDEQFF	TGCAGCGTTGATGGTGAGAGGGGCGATGAGCAGTTCTTC
NA	NA	TRBV3-1	TRBJ2-2	CASTPRALNTGELFF	TGTGCCAGCACCCCGAGGGCACTTAACACCGGGGAGCTGTTTTTT
TRBD1	NA	TRBV7-9	TRBJ1-2	CASSLDRDNYGYTF	TGTGCCAGCAGCTTGGACAGGGACAACTATGGCTACACCTTC
TRBD1	many	TRBV3-1	TRBJ2-3	CASSPRGRTDTQYF	TGTGCCAGCAGCCCCAGGGGGCGTACAGATACGCAGTATTTT
NA	many	TRBV20-1	TRBJ1-1	CSASLGGTEAFF	TGCAGTGCTAGTTTGGGAGGAACTGAAGCTTTCTTT
NA	many	TRBV3-1	TRBJ2-1	CASSQAGLYNEQFF	TGTGCCAGCAGCCAAGCTGGGCTCTACAATGAGCAGTTCTTC
NA	many	TRBV7-9	TRBJ2-3	CASRAWESSDTQYF	TGTGCCAGCAGAGCTTGGGAATCATCGGATACGCAGTATTTT
NA	many	TRBV28	TRBJ1-4	CASSAQGRIEKLFF	TGTGCCAGCAGCGCGCAGGGCCGGATCGAAAAACTGTTTTTT
NA	NA	TRBV28	TRBJ1-4	CASSLRGRVNEKLFF	TGTGCCAGCAGTTTACGTGGCAGAGTAAATGAAAAACTGTTTTTT
TRBD1	few	TRBV6-1	TRBJ2-5	CASSDLPGQRRETQYF	TGTGCCAGCAGTGACCTTCCGGGACAGCGAAGGGAGACCCAGTACTTC
NA	few	TRBV7-9	TRBJ1-1	CASSPPLVGVNTEAFF	TGTGCCAGCAGCCCCCCGCTCGTGGGTGTGAACACTGAAGCTTTCTTT
NA	NA	TRBV12-3/TRBV12-4	TRBJ2-5	CASNQGYQETQYF	TGTGCCAGCAACCAGGGGTACCAAGAGACCCAGTACTTC
NA	many	TRBV5-5	TRBJ1-1	CASSLIRDTEAFF	TGTGCCAGCAGCTTGATAAGGGACACTGAAGCTTTCTTT
TRBD1	many	TRBV28	TRBJ1-2	CASSSILVTGLYGYTF	TGTGCCAGCAGTTCCATCCTCGTGACAGGGCTCTATGGCTACACCTTC
NA	many	TRBV5-8	TRBJ2-7	CASSSIGAWEQYF	TGTGCCAGCAGCTCGATCGGGGCGTGGGAGCAGTACTTC
TRBD1	few	TRBV6-1	TRBJ2-1	CASRHRDRYGGQFF	TGTGCCAGCAGGCACCGGGACAGGTACGGCGGGCAGTTCTTC
NA	many	TRBV6-1	TRBJ1-2	CASSLKGFGYGYTF	TGTGCCAGCAGTTTGAAGGGATTTGGATATGGCTACACCTTC
NA	many	TRBV28	TRBJ1-5	CASSLSDNQPQHF	TGTGCCAGCAGTTTATCCGACAATCAGCCCCAGCATTTT
NA	NA	TRBV5-1	TRBJ2-1	CASSPNPSSYNEQFF	TGCGCCAGCAGCCCGAACCCGAGCTCCTACAATGAGCAGTTCTTC
NA	many	TRBV20-1	TRBJ2-7	CSARDWLGPKYEQYF	TGCAGTGCTAGAGATTGGCTCGGTCCTAAGTACGAGCAGTACTTC
NA	few	TRBV25-1	TRBJ2-7	CASSEVEADSYEQYF	TGTGCCAGCAGTGAAGTAGAAGCGGACTCCTACGAGCAGTACTTC
NA	few	TRBV25-1	TRBJ1-1	CASSQFGDGVPMNTEAFF	TGTGCCAGCAGTCAGTTTGGGGATGGAGTCCCCATGAACACTGAAGCTTTCTTT
TRBD1	NA	TRBV3-1	TRBJ2-7	CASSLDRGREEQYF	TGTGCCAGCAGCCTCGACAGGGGTCGGGAGGAGCAGTACTTC
NA	NA	TRBV2	TRBJ2-2	CASSESILNTGELFF	TGTGCCAGCAGTGAATCTATCCTGAACACCGGGGAGCTGTTTTTT
NA	many	TRBV5-1	TRBJ2-7	CASSLEVGFPYEQYF	TGCGCCAGCAGCTTGGAAGTCGGGTTTCCCTACGAGCAGTACTTC
TRBD1	many	TRBV7-9	TRBJ2-3	CASSHGQGGTDTQYF	TGTGCCAGCAGTCACGGACAGGGGGGCACAGATACGCAGTATTTT
TRBD2	many	TRBV6-1	TRBJ2-3	CASTLLAGVPTGTDTQYF	TGTGCCAGCACCCTTCTAGCGGGAGTTCCCACGGGGACAGATACGCAGTATTTT
TRBD2	few	TRBV28	TRBJ2-7	CASSPGTSGVGREQYF	TGTGCCAGCAGTCCAGGGACTAGCGGGGTGGGGCGCGAGCAGTACTTC
NA	many	TRBV20-1	TRBJ1-1	CSARDFEGTEAFF	TGCAGTGCTAGAGACTTCGAGGGAACTGAAGCTTTCTTT
NA	many	TRBV6-2/TRBV6-3	TRBJ1-6	CASSWVKNSPLHF	TGTGCCAGCAGTTGGGTGAAAAATTCACCCCTCCACTTT
NA	NA	TRBV9	TRBJ1-4	CASSVRGRGDEKLFF	TGTGCCAGCAGCGTCCGGGGACGGGGGGATGAAAAACTGTTTTTT
TRBD1	NA	TRBV5-5	TRBJ2-1	CASSPGTGIEQFF	TGTGCCAGCAGCCCCGGGACAGGGATTGAGCAGTTCTTC
NA	few	TRBV28	TRBJ1-3	CASSFRGSLSLGGNTIYF	TGTGCCAGCAGTTTCAGGGGTAGTCTCTCTCTGGGGGGAAACACCATATATTTT
NA	many	TRBV11-2	TRBJ1-1	CASSLGAGVGTEAFF	TGTGCCAGCAGCTTAGGTGCAGGGGTCGGCACTGAAGCTTTCTTT
NA	many	TRBV29-1	TRBJ2-2	CSASHYLTGELFF	TGCAGCGCGAGCCATTATTTGACCGGGGAGCTGTTTTTT
NA	NA	TRBV20-1	TRBJ2-4	CSAREVPKGIQYF	TGCAGTGCTAGAGAAGTCCCCAAGGGCATTCAGTACTTC
NA	NA	TRBV19	TRBJ2-4	CASSRSRDTDLAKNIQYF	TGTGCCAGTAGTCGGAGTCGGGACACCGATCTAGCCAAAAACATTCAGTACTTC
NA	many	TRBV3-1	TRBJ2-7	CASSPRGKAYEQYF	TGTGCCAGCAGCCCCCGGGGGAAGGCCTACGAGCAGTACTTC
NA	many	TRBV24-1	TRBJ2-7	CATSGPRVETNAYEQYF	TGTGCCACCAGTGGACCTAGGGTCGAGACCAACGCCTACGAGCAGTACTTC
NA	many	TRBV7-6	TRBJ1-1	CASIPGEGKTAEAFF	TGTGCCAGCATCCCAGGTGAGGGAAAGACAGCTGAAGCTTTCTTT
NA	NA	TRBV5-1	TRBJ1-1	CASRQTGLRAGESTEAFF	TGCGCCAGCCGTCAAACAGGGTTAAGGGCAGGTGAGAGCACTGAAGCTTTCTTT
NA	few	TRBV6-1	TRBJ2-1	CTSSRYEPYNEQFF	TGTACCAGCAGTCGTTACGAACCCTACAATGAGCAGTTCTTC
NA	NA	TRBV4-1	TRBJ2-7	CASSQESLTGVPSYEQYF	TGCGCCAGCAGCCAAGAAAGCTTGACGGGAGTACCCTCCTACGAGCAGTACTTC
NA	NA	TRBV9	TRBJ2-5	CASSVKGRGPLGGETQYF	TGTGCCAGCAGCGTCAAGGGACGGGGGCCGCTCGGGGGGGAGACCCAGTACTTC
NA	many	TRBV11-2	TRBJ2-1	CASSLVPGADNEQFF	TGTGCCAGCAGCTTAGTTCCGGGGGCGGACAATGAGCAGTTCTTC
TRBD2	NA	TRBV30	TRBJ2-5	CAWRRGAGGIGETQYF	TGTGCCTGGAGGAGAGGAGCGGGGGGAATCGGAGAGACCCAGTACTTC
TRBD2	few	TRBV11-2	TRBJ2-1	CASSKLAGGTYNEQFF	TGTGCCAGCAGCAAACTAGCGGGGGGGACCTACAATGAGCAGTTCTTC
NA	many	TRBV12-3/TRBV12-4	TRBJ1-1	CASSLERGKPEEAFF	TGTGCCAGCAGTTTGGAAAGGGGGAAACCCGAGGAAGCTTTCTTT
NA	few	TRBV19	TRBJ2-6	CASTEDSSGANVLTF	TGTGCCAGTACCGAAGACAGCTCTGGGGCCAACGTCCTGACTTTC
NA	few	TRBV28	TRBJ1-5	CASLGGVGPQHF	TGTGCCAGCTTGGGAGGCGTCGGGCCCCAGCATTTT
NA	NA	TRBV7-8	TRBJ2-1	CASSLYPGASSYNEQFF	TGTGCCAGCAGCTTATACCCGGGAGCGTCGTCCTACAATGAGCAGTTCTTC